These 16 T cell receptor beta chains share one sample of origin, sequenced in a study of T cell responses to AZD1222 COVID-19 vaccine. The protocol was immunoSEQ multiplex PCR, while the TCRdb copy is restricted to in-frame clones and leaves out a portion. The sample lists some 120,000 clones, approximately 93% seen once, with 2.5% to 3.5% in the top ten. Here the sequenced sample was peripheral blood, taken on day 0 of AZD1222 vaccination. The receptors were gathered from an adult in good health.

The CDR3 here is CASSPFSRGEQFF. The CDR3 DNA reads as TGTGCCAGCAGCCCCTTTTCTAGGGGTGAGCAGTTCTTC. This sequence joins TRBV7-3 and TRBJ2-1; possibly TRBD1 for D (5 bases). Germline lookup yields CDR1 SGHTA and CDR2 FQGTGA. V lost 5 bases to trimming and J lost 9 bases, with 14 bases between them. This CDR3 is built from 13 residues. Complete variable domain (other parts from reference TRBV7-3 and TRBJ2-1): GAGVSQTPSNKVTEKGKYVELRCDPISGHTALYWYRQSLGQGPEFLIYFQGTGAADDSGLPNDRFFAVRPEGSVSTLKIQRTERGDSAVYLCASSPFSRGEQFFGPGTRLTVL.

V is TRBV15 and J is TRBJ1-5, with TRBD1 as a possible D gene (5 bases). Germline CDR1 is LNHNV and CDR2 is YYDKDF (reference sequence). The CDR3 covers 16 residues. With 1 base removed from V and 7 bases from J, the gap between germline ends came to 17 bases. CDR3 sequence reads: CATSRGDSGIGQPQHF. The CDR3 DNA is TGTGCCACCAGCAGAGGAGATTCAGGGATAGGGCAGCCCCAGCATTTT.

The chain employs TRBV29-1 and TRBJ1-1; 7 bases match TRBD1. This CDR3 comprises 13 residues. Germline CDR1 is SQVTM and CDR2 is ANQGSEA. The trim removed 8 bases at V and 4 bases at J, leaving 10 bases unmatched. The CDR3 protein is CSLRQGLVTEAFF. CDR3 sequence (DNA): TGCAGCCTTAGACAGGGCCTAGTCACTGAAGCTTTCTTT.

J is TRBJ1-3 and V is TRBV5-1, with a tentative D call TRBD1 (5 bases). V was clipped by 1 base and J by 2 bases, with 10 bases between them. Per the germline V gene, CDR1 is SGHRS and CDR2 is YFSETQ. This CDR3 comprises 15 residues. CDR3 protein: CASSLYSGPGNTIYF. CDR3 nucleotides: TGCGCCAGCAGCTTGTATTCAGGGCCTGGAAACACCATATATTTT.

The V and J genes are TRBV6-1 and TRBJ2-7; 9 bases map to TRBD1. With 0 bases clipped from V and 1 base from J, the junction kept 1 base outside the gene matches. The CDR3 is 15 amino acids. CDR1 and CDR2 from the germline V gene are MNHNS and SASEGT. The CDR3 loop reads CASSEAGQGSYEQYF. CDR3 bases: TGTGCCAGCAGTGAAGCCGGACAGGGGTCCTACGAGCAGTACTTC.

DNA for the CDR3: TGCGCCAGCAGCCGCATGGGGAACACTGAAGCTTTCTTT. Amino acid sequence: CASSRMGNTEAFF. The chain combines TRBV10-2 with TRBJ1-1; D gene uncertain. Germline V gene sequence: CDR1 WSHSY, CDR2 SAAADI. This CDR3 region has 13 residues. V was trimmed by 6 bases and J by 1 base, leaving 9 bases between them.

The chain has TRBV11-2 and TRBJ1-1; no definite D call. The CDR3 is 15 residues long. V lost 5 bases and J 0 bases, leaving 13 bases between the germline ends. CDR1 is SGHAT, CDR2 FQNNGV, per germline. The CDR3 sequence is CASSDPPGLNTEAFF. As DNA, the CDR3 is TGTGCCAGCAGCGACCCCCCGGGATTGAACACTGAAGCTTTCTTT.

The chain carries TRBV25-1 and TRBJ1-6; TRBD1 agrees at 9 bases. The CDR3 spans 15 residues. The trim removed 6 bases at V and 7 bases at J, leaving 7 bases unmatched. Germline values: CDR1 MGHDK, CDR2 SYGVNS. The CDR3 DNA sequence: TGTGCCAGCAGACGAACCGGGACAGGGAATTCACCCCTCCACTTT. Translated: CASRRTGTGNSPLHF.

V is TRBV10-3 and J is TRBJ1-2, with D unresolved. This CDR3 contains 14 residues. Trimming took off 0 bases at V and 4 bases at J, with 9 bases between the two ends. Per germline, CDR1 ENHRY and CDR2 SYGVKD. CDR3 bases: TGTGCCATCAGTGAGTCGCCGGGGTCCTATGGCTACACCTTC. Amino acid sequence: CAISESPGSYGYTF.

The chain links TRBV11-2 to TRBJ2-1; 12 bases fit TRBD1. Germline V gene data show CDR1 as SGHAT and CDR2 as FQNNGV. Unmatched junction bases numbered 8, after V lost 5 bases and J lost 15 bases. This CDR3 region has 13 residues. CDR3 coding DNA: TGTGCCAGCAGCCCCCCCGGGACAGGGGGCCTGTTCTTC. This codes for CASSPPGTGGLFF. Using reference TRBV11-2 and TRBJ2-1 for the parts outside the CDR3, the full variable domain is EAGVAQSPRYKIIEKRQSVAFWCNPISGHATLYWYQQILGQGPKLLIQFQNNGVVDDSQLPKDRFSAERLKGVDSTLKIQPAKLEDSAVYLCASSPPGTGGLFFGPGTRLTVL.

The CDR3 sequence: CASSYSRARANTEAFF. As DNA, the CDR3 is TGTGCCAGCAGTTACTCGAGGGCGAGGGCGAACACTGAAGCTTTCTTT. J is TRBJ1-1 and V is TRBV6-5; the D is unclear. The CDR3 covers 16 residues. Per the germline V gene, CDR1 is MNHEY and CDR2 is SVGAGI. V lost 0 bases and J lost 1, with 12 bases in between.

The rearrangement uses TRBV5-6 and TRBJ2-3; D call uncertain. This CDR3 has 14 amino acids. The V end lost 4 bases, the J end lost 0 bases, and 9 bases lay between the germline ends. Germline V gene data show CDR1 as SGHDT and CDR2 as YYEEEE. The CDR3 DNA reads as TGTGCCAGCAGCGCCGCGTACAGCACAGATACGCAGTATTTT. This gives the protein CASSAAYSTDTQYF. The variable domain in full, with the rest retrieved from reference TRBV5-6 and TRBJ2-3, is DAGVTQSPTHLIKTRGQQVTLRCSPKSGHDTVSWYQQALGQGPQFIFQYYEEEERQRGNFPDRFSGHQFPNYSSELNVNALLLGDSALYLCASSAAYSTDTQYFGPGTRLTVL.

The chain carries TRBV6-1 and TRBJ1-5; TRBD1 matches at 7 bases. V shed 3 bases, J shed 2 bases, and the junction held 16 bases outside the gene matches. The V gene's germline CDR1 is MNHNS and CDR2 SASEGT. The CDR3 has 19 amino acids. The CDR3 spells CASSDWDSWGVRGNQPQHF. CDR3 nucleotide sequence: TGTGCCAGCAGTGACTGGGACAGTTGGGGGGTTAGGGGCAATCAGCCCCAGCATTTT.

CDR3 sequence reads: CASSDGGELGPQHF. CDR3 in DNA: TGTGCCAGCAGCGACGGGGGGGAATTAGGGCCCCAGCATTTT. This chain links TRBV9 with TRBJ1-5, with D maybe TRBD1 (5 bases). This CDR3 has 14 residues. The V end was cut by 3 bases, the J end by 9 bases, with 16 bases between. The germline CDR1 and CDR2 sequences are SGDLS and YYNGEE.

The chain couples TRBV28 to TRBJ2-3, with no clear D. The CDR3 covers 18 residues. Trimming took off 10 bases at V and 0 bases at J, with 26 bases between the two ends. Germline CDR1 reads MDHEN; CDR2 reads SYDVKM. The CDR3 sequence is CATLRGHPFASSTDTQYF. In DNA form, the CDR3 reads TGTGCCACCTTGCGTGGTCATCCCTTCGCATCTAGCACAGATACGCAGTATTTT.

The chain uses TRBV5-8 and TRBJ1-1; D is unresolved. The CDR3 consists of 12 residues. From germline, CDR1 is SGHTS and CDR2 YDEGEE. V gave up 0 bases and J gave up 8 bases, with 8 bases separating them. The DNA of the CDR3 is TGTGCCAGCAGCTTGGCCAACCGGGAAGCTTTCTTT. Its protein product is CASSLANREAFF. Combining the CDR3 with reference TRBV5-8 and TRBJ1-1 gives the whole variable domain EAGVTQSPTHLIKTRGQQATLRCSPISGHTSVYWYQQALGLGLQFLLWYDEGEERNRGNFPPRFSGRQFPNYSSELNVNALELEDSALYLCASSLANREAFFGQGTRLTVV.